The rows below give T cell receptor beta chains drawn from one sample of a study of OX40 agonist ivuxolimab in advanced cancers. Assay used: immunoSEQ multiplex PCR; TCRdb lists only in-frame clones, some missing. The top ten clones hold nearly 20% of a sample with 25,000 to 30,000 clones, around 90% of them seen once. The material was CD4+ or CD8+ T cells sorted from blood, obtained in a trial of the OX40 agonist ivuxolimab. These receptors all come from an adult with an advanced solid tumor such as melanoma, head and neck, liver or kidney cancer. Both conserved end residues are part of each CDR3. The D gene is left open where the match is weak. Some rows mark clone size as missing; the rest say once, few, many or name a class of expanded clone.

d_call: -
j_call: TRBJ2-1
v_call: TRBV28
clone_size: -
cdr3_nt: TGTGCCAGCAGGGTCAGCTCCTACAATGAGCAGTTCTTC
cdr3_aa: CASRVSSYNEQFF

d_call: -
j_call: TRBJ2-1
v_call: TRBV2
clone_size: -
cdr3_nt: TGTGCCAGCAGTGAAGATCCCTACCCCTCCTACAATGAGCAGTTCTTC
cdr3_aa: CASSEDPYPSYNEQFF

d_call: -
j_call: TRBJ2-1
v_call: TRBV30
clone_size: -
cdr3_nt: TGTGCCTGGCTACCTCGACTGTACCCGTACAATGAGCAGTTCTTC
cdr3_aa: CAWLPRLYPYNEQFF

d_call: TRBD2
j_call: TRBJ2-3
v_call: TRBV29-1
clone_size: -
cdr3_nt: TGCAGCGCAACTAGCGGGGTGGGAGATACGCAGTATTTT
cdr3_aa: CSATSGVGDTQYF

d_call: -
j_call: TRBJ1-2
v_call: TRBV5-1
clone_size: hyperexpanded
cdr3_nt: TGCGCCAGCAGCTGGGAGAGCGGGAGGACAAACTATGGCTACACCTTC
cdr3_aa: CASSWESGRTNYGYTF

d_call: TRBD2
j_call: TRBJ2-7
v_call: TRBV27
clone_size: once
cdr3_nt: TGTGCCAGCAGTGCCCTAGCGGGAGTTCCCTACGAGCAGTACTTC
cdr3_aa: CASSALAGVPYEQYF

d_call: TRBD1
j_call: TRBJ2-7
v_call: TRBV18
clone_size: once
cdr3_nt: TGTGCCAGCTCAATTGGCTCGACAGGGGTTACCTACGAGCAGTACTTC
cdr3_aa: CASSIGSTGVTYEQYF

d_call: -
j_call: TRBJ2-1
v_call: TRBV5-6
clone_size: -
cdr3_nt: TGTGCCAGCAGTCCCCTTGCCGGGACACCTAATGAGCAGTTCTTC
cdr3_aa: CASSPLAGTPNEQFF

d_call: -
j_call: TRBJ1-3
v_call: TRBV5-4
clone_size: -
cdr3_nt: TGTGCCAGCAGCTCCGGACAGAACTCTGGAAACACCATATATTTT
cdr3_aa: CASSSGQNSGNTIYF

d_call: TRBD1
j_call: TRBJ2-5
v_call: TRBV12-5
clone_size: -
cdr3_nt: TGTGCTAGTGGTTTGACGACAGGGTCGGGAGAGACCCAGTACTTC
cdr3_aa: CASGLTTGSGETQYF

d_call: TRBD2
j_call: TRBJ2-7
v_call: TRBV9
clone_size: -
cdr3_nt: TGTGCCAGCAGCGTAGAGCTAGCGGGGGCCTCCCACGAGCAGTACTTC
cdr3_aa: CASSVELAGASHEQYF

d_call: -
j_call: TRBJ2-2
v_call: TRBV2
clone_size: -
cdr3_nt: TGTGCCAGCAGTGAAGCCTTCAGAAGACACACCGGGGAGCTGTTTTTT
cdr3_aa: CASSEAFRRHTGELFF

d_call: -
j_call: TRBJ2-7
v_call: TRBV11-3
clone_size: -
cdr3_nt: TGTGCCAGCAGAAATAGAGGTGGGTCTACCGAGCAGTACTTC
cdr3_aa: CASRNRGGSTEQYF

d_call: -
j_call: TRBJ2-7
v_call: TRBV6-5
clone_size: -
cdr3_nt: TGTGCCAGCGGACCTGGGCCAGAACCCTACGAGCAGTACTTC
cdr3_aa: CASGPGPEPYEQYF

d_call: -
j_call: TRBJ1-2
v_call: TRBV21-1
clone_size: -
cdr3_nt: TGTGCCAGCAGCAAAGATAACTTGACAGGGGGCGCGAACTATGGCTACACCTTC
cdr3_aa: CASSKDNLTGGANYGYTF

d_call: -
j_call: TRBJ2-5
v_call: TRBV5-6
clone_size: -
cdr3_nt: TGTGCCAATAGTCAAGAGACCCAGTACTTC
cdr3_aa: CANSQETQYF

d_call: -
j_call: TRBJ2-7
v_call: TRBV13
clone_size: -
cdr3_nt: TGTGCCAGCAGCGCCGGGACTGAGTCCTACGAGCAGTGCTTC
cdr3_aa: CASSAGTESYEQCF

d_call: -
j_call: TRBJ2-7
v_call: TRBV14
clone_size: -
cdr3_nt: TGTGCCAGCAGCCAAGAAATCCGACAATACGAGCAGTACTTC
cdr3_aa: CASSQEIRQYEQYF

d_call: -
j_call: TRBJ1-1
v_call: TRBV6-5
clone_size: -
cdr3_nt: TGTGCCAGCGAAGCCGGGGTGAACACTGAAGCTTTCTTT
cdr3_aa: CASEAGVNTEAFF

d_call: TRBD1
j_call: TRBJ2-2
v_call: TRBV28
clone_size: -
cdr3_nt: TGTGCCAGCAGTGCGGACAGGGGGCCCGGGGAGCTGTTTTTT
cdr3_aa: CASSADRGPGELFF

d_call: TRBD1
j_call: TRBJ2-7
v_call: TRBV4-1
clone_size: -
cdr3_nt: TGCGCCAGCAGCCAAGATCCGACAGGGACCTCAACCTACGAGCAGTACTTC
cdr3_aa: CASSQDPTGTSTYEQYF

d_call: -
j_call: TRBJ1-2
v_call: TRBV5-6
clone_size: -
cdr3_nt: TGTGCCAGCAGCCCCTCAGAGGGCGGCTATGGCTACACCTTC
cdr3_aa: CASSPSEGGYGYTF

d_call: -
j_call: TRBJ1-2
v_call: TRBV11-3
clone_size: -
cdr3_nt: TGTGCCAGCAGCTTAGCGGGGGCAAATGGCTACACCTTC
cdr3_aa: CASSLAGANGYTF

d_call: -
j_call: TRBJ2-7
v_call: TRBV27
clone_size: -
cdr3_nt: TGTGCCAGCAGTTCAGCCTACGAGCAGTACTTC
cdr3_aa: CASSSAYEQYF

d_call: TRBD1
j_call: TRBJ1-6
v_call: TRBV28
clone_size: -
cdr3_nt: TGTGCCAGCAGTTCACCGGTCACAGGGGGGTATAATTCACCCCTCCACTTT
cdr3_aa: CASSSPVTGGYNSPLHF

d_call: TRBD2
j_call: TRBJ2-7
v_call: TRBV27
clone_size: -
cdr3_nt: TGTGCCAGCAGTACGACTTTGACTAGCCCAACCTACGAGCAGTACTTC
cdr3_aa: CASSTTLTSPTYEQYF

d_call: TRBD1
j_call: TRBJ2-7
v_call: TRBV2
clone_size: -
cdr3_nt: TGTGCCAGCAGTGAAGCGAAACAGGGGGCGAGGGAGCAGTACTTC
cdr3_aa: CASSEAKQGAREQYF

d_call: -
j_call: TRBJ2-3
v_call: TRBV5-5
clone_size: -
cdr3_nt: TGTGCCAGCAGTTATGGGGGGGCCCCCGGAGATACGCAGTATTTT
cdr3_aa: CASSYGGAPGDTQYF

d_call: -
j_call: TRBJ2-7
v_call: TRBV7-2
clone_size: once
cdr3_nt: TGTGCCAGCAGCTTTGGAGGTAGCCACGAGCAGTACTTC
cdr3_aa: CASSFGGSHEQYF

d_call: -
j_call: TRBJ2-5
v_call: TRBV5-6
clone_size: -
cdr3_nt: TGTGCCAGCAGCTTGTTAGGGTCGCAAGAGACCCAGTACTTC
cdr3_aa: CASSLLGSQETQYF

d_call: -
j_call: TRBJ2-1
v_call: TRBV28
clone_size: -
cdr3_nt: TGTGCCAGCAGCGCCCGGGACCTCGGGTTCTTC
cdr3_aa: CASSARDLGFF

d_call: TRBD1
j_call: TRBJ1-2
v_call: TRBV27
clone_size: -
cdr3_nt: TGTGCCAGCAGTCAGACGGGACAGGGGTATGGCTACACCTTC
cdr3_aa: CASSQTGQGYGYTF

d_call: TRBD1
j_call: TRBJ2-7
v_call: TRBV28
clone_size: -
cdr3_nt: TGTGCCAGCAGTCCAGAGGGGGCCCTCTCCTACGAGCAGTACTTC
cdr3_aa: CASSPEGALSYEQYF

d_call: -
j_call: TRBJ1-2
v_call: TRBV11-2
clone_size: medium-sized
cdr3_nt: TGTGCCAGCAGCTGGGGGGGCGGGAGCCCATATGGCTACACCTTC
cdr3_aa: CASSWGGGSPYGYTF

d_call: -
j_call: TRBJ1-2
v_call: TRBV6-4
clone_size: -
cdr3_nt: TGTGCCAGCAGTGTTGGGCAGGGCCCTAACTATGGCTACACCTTC
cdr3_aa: CASSVGQGPNYGYTF

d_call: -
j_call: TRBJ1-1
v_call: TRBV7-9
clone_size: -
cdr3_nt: TGTGCCAGCAGCTTAACGGAGGGCACTGAAGCTTTCTTT
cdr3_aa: CASSLTEGTEAFF

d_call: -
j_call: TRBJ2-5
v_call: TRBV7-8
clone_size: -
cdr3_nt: TGTGCCAGCAGCTGGGAGGCTGGGGGGGAGACCCAGTACTTC
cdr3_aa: CASSWEAGGETQYF

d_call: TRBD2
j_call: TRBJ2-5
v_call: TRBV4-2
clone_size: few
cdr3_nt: TGTGCCAGCAGCCCCCACGGGGCACTAGCGGGGGGCCAAGAGACCCAGTACTTC
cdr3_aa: CASSPHGALAGGQETQYF

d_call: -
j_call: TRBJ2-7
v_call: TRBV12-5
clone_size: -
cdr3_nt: TGTGCTAGTGGCCCCGGGAGAGGCTACGAGCAGTACTTC
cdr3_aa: CASGPGRGYEQYF

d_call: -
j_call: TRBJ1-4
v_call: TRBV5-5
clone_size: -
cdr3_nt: TGTGCCAGCAGCTCCGGGGCCAGTAATGAAAAACTGTTTTTT
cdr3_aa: CASSSGASNEKLFF

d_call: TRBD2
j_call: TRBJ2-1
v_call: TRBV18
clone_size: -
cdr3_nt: TGTGCCAGCTTCCCGACTAGCTTATCTTTCTACAATGAGCAGTTCTTC
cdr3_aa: CASFPTSLSFYNEQFF

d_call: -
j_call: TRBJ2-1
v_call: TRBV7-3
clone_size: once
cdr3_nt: TGTGCCAGCAGCTCTACAGGGAAGGGCTACAATGAGCAGTTCTTC
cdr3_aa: CASSSTGKGYNEQFF

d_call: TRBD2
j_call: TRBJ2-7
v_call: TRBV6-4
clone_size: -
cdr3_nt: TGTGCCAGCAGTGACTCGATGCTAGCGGGAGTTCATTTCTACGAGCAGTACTTC
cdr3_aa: CASSDSMLAGVHFYEQYF

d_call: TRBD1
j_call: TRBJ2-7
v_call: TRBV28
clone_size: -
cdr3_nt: TGTGCCAGCAGTCCAACCCGGACAGGGGGCTACGAGCAGTACTTC
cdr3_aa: CASSPTRTGGYEQYF

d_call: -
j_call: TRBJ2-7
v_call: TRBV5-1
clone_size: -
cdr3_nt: TGCGCCAGCAGCTGGTCGGTGGGGGACCCCTACGAGCAGTACTTC
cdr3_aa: CASSWSVGDPYEQYF

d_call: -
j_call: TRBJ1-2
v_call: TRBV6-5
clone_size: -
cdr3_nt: TGTGCCAGCAGTTACTCAGGGGGGGATGGCTACACCTTC
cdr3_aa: CASSYSGGDGYTF

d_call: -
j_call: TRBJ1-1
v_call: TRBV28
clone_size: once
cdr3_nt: TGTGCCAGCAGTTCAAACAGGGTCAGTAGGACTGAAGCTTTCTTT
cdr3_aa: CASSSNRVSRTEAFF

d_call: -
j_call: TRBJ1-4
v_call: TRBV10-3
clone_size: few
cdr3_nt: TGTGCCACCAACTACAATTCGCGGGAAAAACTGTTTTTT
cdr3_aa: CATNYNSREKLFF

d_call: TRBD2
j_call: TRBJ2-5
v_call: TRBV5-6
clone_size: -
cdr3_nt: TGTGCCAGCAGCCCCGAGGGACTAGCGGGAGGGCTGGTGACCCAGTACTTC
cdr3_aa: CASSPEGLAGGLVTQYF

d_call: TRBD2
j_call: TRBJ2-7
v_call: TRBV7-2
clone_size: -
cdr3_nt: TGTGCCAGCAGCTTAGGAAGGACTAGCGGGCGGGGGGAGCAGTACTTC
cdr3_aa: CASSLGRTSGRGEQYF

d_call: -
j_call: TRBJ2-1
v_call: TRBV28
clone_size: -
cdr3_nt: TGTGCCAGCAGGGTACTCGACTACAATGAGCAGTTCTTC
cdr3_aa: CASRVLDYNEQFF

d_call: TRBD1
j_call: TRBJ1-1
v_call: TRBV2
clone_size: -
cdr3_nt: TGTGCCAGCAGTGGAGGGGGCTACGCTGAAGCTTTCTTT
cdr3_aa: CASSGGGYAEAFF

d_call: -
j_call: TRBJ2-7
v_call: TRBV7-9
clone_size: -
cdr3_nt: TGTGCCAGCAGCTTAGGAGTTGGGGACGAGCAGTACTTC
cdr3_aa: CASSLGVGDEQYF

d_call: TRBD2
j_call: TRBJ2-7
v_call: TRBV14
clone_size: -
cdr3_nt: TGTGCCAGCAGAGGGGACTACCCCTACGAGCAGTACTTC
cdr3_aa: CASRGDYPYEQYF

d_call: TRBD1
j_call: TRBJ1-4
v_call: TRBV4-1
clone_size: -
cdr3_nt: TGCGCCAGCAGCCAAGAGGAGGGGGCGGGGGAAAAACTGTTTTTT
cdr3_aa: CASSQEEGAGEKLFF